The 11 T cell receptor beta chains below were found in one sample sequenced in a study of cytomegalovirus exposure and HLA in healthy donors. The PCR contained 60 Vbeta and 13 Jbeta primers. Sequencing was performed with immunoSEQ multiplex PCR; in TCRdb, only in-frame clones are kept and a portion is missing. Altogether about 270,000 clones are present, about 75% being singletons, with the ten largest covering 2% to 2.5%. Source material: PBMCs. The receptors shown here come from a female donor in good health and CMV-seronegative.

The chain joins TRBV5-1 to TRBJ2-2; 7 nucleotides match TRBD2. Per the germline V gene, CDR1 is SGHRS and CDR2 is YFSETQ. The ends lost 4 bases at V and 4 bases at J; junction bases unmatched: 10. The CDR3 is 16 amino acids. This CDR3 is CASSKTSTWSTGELFF. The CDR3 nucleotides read TGCGCCAGCAGCAAGACTAGCACGTGGAGCACCGGGGAGCTGTTTTTT.

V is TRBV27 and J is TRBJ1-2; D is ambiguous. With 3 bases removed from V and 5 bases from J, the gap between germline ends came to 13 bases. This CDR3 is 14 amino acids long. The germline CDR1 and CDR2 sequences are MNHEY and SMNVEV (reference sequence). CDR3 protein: CASSLSGSAYGYTF. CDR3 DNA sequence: TGTGCCAGCAGTTTGTCCGGGTCGGCGTATGGCTACACCTTC.

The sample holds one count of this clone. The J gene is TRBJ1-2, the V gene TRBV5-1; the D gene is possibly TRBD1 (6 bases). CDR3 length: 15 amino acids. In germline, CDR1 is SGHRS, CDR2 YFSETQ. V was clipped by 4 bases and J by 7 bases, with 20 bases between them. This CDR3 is CASSPTPGGLLGYTF. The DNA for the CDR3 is TGCGCCAGCAGCCCTACACCCGGGGGGCTTCTTGGCTACACCTTC.

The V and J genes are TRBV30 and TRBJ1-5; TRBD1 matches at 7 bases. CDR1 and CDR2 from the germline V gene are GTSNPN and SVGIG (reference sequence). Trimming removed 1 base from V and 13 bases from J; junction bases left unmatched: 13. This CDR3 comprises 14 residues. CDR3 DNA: TGTGCCTGGAGTGGGGGGACAGTCGAGGTAACGCAGCATTTT. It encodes CAWSGGTVEVTQHF.

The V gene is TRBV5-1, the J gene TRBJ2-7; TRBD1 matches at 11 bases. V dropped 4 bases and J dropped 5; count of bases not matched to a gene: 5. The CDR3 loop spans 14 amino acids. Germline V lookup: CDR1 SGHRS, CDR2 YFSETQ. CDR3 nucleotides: TGCGCCAGCAGCGAGGGACAGGGGGGGGACGAGCAGTACTTC. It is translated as CASSEGQGGDEQYF.

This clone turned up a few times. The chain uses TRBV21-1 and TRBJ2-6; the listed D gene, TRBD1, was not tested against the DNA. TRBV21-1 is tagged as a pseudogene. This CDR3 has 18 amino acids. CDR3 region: CATTGGTGVYSGANVLTF. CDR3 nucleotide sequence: TGTGCCACCACGGGGGGGACAGGGGTCTACTCTGGGGCCAACGTCCTGACTTTC.

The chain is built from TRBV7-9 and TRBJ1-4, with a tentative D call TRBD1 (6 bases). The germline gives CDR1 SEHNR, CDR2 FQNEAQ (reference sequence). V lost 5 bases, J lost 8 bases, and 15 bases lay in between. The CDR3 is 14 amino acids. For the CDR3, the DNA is TGTGCCAGCAGCCGAGGGGGTGAGGGGGAAAAACTGTTTTTT. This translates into CASSRGGEGEKLFF.

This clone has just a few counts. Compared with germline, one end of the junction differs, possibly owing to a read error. Here the CDR3 reads CASSFRAGVSHNEQFF. CDR3 in DNA: TGTGCCAGCAGCTTCAGAGCGGGAGTCTCCCACAATGAGCAGTTCTTC. The gene calls are TRBV7-9 and TRBJ2-1; TRBD2 matches 8 bases. This CDR3 has 16 residues. Germline V gene lookup returns CDR1 SEHNR and CDR2 FQNEAQ (reference sequence).

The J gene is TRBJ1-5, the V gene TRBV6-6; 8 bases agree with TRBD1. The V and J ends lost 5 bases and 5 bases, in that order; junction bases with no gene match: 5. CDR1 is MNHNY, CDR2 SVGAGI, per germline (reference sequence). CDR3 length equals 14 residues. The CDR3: CASSRTGGDQPQHF. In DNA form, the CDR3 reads TGTGCCAGCAGTCGTACAGGGGGGGATCAGCCCCAGCATTTT.

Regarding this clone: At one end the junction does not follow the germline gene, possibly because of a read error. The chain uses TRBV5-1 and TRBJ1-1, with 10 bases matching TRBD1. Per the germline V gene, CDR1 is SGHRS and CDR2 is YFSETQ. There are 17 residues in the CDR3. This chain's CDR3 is CASSPGAGQGTNTEASF. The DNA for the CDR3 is TGCGCCAGCAGCCCAGGGGCGGGACAGGGGACGAACACTGAAGCTTCCTTT.

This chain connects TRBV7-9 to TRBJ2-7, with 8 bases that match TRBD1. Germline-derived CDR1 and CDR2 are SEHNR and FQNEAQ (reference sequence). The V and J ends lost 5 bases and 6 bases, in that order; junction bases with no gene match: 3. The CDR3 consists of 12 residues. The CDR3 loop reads CASSPGGREQYF. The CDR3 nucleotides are TGTGCCAGCAGCCCAGGGGGCCGCGAGCAGTACTTC.